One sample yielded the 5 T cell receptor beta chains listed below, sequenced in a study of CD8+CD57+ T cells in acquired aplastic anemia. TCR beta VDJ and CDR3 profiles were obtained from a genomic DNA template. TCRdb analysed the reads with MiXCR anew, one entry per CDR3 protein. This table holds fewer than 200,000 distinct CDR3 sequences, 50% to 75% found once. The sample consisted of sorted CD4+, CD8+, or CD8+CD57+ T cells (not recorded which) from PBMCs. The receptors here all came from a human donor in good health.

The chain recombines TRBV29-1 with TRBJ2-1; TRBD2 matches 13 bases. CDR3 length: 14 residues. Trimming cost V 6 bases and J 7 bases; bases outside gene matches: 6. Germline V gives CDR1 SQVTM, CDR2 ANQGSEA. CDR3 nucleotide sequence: TGCAGCGTACTCGGGACTAGCGGGGATAATGAGCAGTTCTTC. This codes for CSVLGTSGDNEQFF.

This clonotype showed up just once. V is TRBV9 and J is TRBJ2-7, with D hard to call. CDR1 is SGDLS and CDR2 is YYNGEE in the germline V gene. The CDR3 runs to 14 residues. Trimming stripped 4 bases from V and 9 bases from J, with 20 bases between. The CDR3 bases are TGTGCCAGCAGCCCTCGATCCTATATTGGTGGGCAGTACTTC. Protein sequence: CASSPRSYIGGQYF.

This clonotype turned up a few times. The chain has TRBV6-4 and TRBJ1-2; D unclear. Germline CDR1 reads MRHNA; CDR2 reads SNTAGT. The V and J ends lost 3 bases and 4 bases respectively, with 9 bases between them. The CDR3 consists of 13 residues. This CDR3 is CASSDGFGYGYTF. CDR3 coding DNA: TGTGCCAGCAGTGATGGGTTTGGCTATGGCTACACCTTC.

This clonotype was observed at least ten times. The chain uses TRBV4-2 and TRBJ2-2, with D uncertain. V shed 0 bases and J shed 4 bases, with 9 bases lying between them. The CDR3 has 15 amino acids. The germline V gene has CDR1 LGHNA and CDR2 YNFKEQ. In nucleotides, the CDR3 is TGTGCCAGCAGCCAAGAACTGGGGTCCACCGGGGAGCTGTTTTTT. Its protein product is CASSQELGSTGELFF.

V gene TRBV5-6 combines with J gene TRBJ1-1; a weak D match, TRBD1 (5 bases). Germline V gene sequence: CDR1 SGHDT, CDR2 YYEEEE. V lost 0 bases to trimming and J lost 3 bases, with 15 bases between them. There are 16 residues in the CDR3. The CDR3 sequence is CASSLGQGWGDTEAFF. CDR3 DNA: TGTGCCAGCAGCTTGGGCCAGGGCTGGGGGGACACTGAAGCTTTCTTT. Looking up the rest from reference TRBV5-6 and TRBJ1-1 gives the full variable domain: DAGVTQSPTHLIKTRGQQVTLRCSPKSGHDTVSWYQQALGQGPQFIFQYYEEEERQRGNFPDRFSGHQFPNYSSELNVNALLLGDSALYLCASSLGQGWGDTEAFFGQGTRLTVV.